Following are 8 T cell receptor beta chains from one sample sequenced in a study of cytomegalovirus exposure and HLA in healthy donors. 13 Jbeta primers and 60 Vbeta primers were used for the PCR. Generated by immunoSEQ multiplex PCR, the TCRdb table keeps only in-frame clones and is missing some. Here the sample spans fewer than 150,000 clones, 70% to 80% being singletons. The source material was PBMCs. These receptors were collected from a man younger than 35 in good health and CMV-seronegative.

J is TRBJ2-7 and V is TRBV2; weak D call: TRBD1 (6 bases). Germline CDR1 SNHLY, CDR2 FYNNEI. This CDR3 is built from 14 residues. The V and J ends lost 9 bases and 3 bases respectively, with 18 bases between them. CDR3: CASSFRGPSYEQYF. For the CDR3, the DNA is TGTGCCAGTTCATTCAGGGGTCCGAGCTACGAGCAGTACTTC.

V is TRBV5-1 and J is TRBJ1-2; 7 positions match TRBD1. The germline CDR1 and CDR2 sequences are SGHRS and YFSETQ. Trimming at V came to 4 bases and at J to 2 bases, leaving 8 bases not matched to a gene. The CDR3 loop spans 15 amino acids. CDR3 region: CASSPGTANNYGYTF. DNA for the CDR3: TGCGCCAGCAGCCCTGGGACAGCAAACAACTATGGCTACACCTTC.

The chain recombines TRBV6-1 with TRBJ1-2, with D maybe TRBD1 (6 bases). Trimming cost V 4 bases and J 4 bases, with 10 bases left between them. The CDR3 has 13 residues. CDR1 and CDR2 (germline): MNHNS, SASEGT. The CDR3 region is CASSVWGPYGYTF. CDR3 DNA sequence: TGTGCCAGCAGTGTGTGGGGGCCCTATGGCTACACCTTC.

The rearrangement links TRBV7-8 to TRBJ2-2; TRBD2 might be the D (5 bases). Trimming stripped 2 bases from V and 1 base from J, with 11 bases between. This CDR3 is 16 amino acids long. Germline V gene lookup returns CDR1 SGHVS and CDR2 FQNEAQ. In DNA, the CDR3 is TGTGCCAGCAGCTTATCGGAGCGGCTGAACACCGGGGAGCTGTTTTTT. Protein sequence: CASSLSERLNTGELFF.

The CDR3, as DNA: TGCGCCAGCAGCTTGGACCCCAGTGGTAATGAAAAACTGTTTTTT. It yields the protein CASSLDPSGNEKLFF. This chain joins TRBV5-1 and TRBJ1-4; D unresolved. The CDR3 is 15 residues long. The V and J ends lost 0 bases and 4 bases respectively, with 10 bases between them. Germline loops: CDR1 SGHRS, CDR2 YFSETQ.

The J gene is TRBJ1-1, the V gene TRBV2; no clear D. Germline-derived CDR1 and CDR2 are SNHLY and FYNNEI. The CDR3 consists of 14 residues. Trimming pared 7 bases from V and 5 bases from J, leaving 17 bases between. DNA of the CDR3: TGTGCCAGCACCTCGAATCGGGGAGGGACTGAAGCTTTCTTT. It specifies CASTSNRGGTEAFF.

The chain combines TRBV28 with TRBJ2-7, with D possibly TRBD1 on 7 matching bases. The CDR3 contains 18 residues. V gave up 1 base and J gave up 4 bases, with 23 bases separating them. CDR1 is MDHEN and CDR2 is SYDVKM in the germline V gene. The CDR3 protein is CASSLFGPRGERPYEQYF. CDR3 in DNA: TGTGCCAGCAGTTTATTTGGACCCAGGGGGGAGAGACCTTACGAGCAGTACTTC.

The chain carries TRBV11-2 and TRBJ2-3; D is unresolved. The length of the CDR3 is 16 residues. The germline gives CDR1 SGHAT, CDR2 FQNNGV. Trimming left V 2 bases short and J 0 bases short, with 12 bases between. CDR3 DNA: TGTGCCAGCAGCTTAACCCCTCGCGCCAGCACAGATACGCAGTATTTT. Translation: CASSLTPRASTDTQYF. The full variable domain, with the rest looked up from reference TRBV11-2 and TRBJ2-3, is EAGVAQSPRYKIIEKRQSVAFWCNPISGHATLYWYQQILGQGPKLLIQFQNNGVVDDSQLPKDRFSAERLKGVDSTLKIQPAKLEDSAVYLCASSLTPRASTDTQYFGPGTRLTVL.